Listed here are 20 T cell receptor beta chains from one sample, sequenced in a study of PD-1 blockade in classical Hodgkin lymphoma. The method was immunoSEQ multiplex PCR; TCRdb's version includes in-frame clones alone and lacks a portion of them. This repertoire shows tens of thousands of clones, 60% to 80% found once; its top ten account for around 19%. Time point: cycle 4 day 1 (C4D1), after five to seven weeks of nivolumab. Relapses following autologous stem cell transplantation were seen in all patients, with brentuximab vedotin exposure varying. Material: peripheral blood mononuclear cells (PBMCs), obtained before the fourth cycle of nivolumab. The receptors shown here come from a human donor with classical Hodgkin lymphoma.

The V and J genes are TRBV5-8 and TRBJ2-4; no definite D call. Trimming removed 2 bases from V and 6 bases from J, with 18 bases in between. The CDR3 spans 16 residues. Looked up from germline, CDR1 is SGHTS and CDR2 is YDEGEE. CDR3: CASSLDIRQLGNIQYF. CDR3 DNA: TGTGCCAGCAGCTTAGACATTCGGCAGTTGGGAAACATTCAGTACTTC.

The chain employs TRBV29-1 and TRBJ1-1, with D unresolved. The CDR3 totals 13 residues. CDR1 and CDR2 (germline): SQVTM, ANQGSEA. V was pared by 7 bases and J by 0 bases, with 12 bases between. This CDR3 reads CSARGDMNTEAFF. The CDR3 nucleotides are TGCAGCGCCCGTGGGGATATGAACACTGAAGCTTTCTTT.

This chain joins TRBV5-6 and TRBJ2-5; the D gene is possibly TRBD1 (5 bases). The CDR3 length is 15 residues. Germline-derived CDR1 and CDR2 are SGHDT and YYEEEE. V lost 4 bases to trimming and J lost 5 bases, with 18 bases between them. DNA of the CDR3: TGTGCCAGCAGCCGGAAGACAGCCCTGTTCGAGACCCAGTACTTC. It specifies CASSRKTALFETQYF.

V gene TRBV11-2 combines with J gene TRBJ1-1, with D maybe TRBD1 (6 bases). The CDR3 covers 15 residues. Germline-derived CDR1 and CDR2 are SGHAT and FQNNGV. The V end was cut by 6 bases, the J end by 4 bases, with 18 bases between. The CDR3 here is CASRHLGGAGTEAFF. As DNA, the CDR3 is TGTGCCAGCAGACACCTGGGGGGGGCGGGCACTGAAGCTTTCTTT.

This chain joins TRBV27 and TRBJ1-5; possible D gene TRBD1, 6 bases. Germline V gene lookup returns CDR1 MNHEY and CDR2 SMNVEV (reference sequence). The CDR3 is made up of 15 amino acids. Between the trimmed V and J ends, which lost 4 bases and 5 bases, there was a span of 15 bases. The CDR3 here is CASSSDTGNYQPQHF. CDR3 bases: TGTGCCAGCAGTTCGGATACAGGGAACTATCAGCCCCAGCATTTT.

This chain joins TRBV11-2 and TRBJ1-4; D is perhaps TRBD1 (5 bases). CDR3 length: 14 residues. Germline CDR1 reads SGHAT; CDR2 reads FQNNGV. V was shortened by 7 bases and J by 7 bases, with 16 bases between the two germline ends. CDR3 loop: CASTVGVRGEKLFF. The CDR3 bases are TGTGCCAGCACCGTCGGGGTAAGGGGTGAAAAACTGTTTTTT.

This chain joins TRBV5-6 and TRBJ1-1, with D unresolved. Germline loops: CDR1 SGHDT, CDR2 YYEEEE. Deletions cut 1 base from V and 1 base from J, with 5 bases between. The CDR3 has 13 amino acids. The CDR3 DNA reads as TGTGCCAGCAGCTTGAAGAGGAACACTGAAGCTTTCTTT. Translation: CASSLKRNTEAFF.

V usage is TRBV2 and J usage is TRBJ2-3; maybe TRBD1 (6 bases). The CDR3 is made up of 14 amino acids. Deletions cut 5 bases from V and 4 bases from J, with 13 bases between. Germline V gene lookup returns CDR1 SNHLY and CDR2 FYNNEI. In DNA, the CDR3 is TGTGCCAGCAGTCACAGGGTGGTAGCAGATACGCAGTATTTT. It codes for CASSHRVVADTQYF.

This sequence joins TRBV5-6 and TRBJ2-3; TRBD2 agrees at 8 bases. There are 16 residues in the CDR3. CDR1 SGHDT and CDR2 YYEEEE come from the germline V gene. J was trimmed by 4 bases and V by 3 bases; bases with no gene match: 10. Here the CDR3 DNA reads TGTGCCAGCAGCTGGAGCGGGGGCCCCCAGTCAGATACGCAGTATTTT. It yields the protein CASSWSGGPQSDTQYF.

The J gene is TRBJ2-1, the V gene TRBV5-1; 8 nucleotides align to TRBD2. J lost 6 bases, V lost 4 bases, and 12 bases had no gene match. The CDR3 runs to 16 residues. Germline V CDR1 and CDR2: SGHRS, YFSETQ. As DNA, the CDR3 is TGCGCCAGCAGCCCGCAGGGTAGCGGGACCCCCAATGAGCAGTTCTTC. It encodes CASSPQGSGTPNEQFF.

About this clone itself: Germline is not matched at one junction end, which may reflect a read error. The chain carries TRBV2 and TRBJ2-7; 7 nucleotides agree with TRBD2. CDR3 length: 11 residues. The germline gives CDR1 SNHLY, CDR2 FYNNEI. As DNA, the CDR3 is TGTGCCAGCAGATCGCGGGAGATAAGGAACTTC. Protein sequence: CASRSREIRNF.

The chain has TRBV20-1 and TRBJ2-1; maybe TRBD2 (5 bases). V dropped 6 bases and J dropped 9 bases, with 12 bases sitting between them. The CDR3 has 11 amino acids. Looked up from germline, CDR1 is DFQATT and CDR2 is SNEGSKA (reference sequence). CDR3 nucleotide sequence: TGCAGTGCCACCCGGGGTGGTGAGCAGTTCTTC. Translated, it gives CSATRGGEQFF.

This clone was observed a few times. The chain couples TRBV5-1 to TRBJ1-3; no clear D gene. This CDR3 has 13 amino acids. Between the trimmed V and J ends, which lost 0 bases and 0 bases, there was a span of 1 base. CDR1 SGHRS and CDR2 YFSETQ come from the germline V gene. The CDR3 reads CASSLDSGNTIYF. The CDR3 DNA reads TGCGCCAGCAGCTTGGACTCTGGAAACACCATATATTTT.

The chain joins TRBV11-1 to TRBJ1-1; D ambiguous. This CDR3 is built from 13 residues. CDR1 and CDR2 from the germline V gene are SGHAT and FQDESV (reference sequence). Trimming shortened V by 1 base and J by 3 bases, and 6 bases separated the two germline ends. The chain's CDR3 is CASSLGRYTEAFF. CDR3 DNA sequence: TGTGCCAGCAGCTTAGGGCGGTACACTGAAGCTTTCTTT.

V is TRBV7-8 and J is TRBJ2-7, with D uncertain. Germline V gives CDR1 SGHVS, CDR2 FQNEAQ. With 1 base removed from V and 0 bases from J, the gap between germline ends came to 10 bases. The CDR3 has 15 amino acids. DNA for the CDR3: TGTGCCAGCAGCTTAGAGGTGGGGATCTCCTACGAGCAGTACTTC. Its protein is CASSLEVGISYEQYF.

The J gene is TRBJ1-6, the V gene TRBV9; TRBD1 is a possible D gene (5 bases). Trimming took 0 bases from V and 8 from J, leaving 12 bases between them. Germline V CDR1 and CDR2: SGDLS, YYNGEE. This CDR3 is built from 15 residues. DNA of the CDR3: TGTGCCAGCAGCGTAGGTGGGACGGATTATTCACCCCTCCACTTT. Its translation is CASSVGGTDYSPLHF. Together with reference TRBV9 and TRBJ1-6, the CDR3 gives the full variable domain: DSGVTQTPKHLITATGQRVTLRCSPRSGDLSVYWYQQSLDQGLQFLIQYYNGEERAKGNILERFSAQQFPDLHSELNLSSLELGDSALYFCASSVGGTDYSPLHFGNGTRLTVT.

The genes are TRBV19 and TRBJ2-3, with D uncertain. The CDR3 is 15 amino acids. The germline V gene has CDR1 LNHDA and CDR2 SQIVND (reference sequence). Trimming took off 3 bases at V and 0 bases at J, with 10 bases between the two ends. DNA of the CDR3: TGTGCCAGTAGTATCTCGGCTACTAGCACAGATACGCAGTATTTT. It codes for CASSISATSTDTQYF.

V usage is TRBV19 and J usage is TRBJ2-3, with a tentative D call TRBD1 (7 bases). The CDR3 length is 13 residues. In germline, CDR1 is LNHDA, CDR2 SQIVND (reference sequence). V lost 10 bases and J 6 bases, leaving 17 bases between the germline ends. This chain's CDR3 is CATTGQGGDTQYF. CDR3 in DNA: TGTGCCACCACGGGGCAGGGGGGCGATACGCAGTATTTT.

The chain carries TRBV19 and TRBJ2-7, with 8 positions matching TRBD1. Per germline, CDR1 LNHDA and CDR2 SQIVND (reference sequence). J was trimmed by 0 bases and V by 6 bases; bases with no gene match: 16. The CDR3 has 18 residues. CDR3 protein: CASRTKNLGTGDSYEQYF. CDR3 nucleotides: TGTGCCAGTAGAACAAAAAACTTAGGGACAGGCGACTCCTACGAGCAGTACTTC.

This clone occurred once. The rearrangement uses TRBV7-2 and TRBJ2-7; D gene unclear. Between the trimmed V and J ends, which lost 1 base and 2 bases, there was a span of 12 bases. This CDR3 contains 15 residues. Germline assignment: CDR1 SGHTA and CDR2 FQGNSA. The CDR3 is CASSLGRSSPYEQYF. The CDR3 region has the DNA TGTGCCAGCAGCTTAGGCCGTTCCTCCCCCTACGAGCAGTACTTC. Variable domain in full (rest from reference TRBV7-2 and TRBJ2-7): GAGVSQSPSNKVTEKGKDVELRCDPISGHTALYWYRQSLGQGLEFLIYFQGNSAPDKSGLPSDRFSAERTGGSVSTLTIQRTQQEDSAVYLCASSLGRSSPYEQYFGPGTRLTVT.